Shown below are 12 T cell receptor beta chains from a single sample sequenced in a study of metastatic and nonmetastatic thyroid tumors. No treatment had been given to any patient before thyroid surgery. TCRdb reprocessed the PCR reads via MiXCR. The data contain roughly 40,000 clones, less than 20% of them singletons. Sequencing input: blood. The receptors derive from a female donor with papillary thyroid cancer or a benign thyroid nodule (not recorded which). Some clones in this sample may be carry-over from other donors' samples.

Many counts were recorded for this clone. The chain employs TRBV2 and TRBJ1-5; no reliable D call. The ends were cut back, 3 bases at V and 3 bases at J, with 9 bases in the middle. The CDR3 loop spans 14 amino acids. In germline, CDR1 is SNHLY, CDR2 FYNNEI. CDR3 in amino acids: CASSDKSPNQPQHF. CDR3 sequence (DNA): TGTGCCAGCAGTGATAAAAGCCCCAATCAGCCCCAGCATTTT.

This clone was seen repeatedly, ten times or more. The V and J genes are TRBV30 and TRBJ1-2; tentatively, D is TRBD1 (6 bases). Germline V lookup: CDR1 GTSNPN, CDR2 SVGIG (reference sequence). The germline V and J ends were trimmed by 3 bases and 4 bases, with 12 bases remaining between them. The CDR3 contains 13 residues. CDR3 DNA: TGTGCCTGGAGCCCGGGACACCCCTATGGCTACACCTTC. This encodes CAWSPGHPYGYTF.

The chain carries TRBV20-1 and TRBJ2-1; tentatively, D is TRBD1 (6 bases). The CDR3 covers 14 residues. Germline lookup yields CDR1 DFQATT and CDR2 SNEGSKA (reference sequence). V lost 6 bases to trimming and J lost 4 bases, with 16 bases between them. CDR3 sequence: CSAYRKGDYNEQFF. CDR3 DNA sequence: TGCAGTGCGTACCGTAAGGGGGATTACAATGAGCAGTTCTTC.

This clone was observed many times. The chain combines TRBV5-8 with TRBJ2-2; TRBD2 is a possible D gene (6 bases). This CDR3 has 14 amino acids. Germline V gene sequence: CDR1 SGHTS, CDR2 YDEGEE. V lost 3 bases, J lost 8 bases, and 14 bases lay in between. CDR3 amino acids: CASSSGVPGGELFF. DNA for the CDR3: TGTGCCAGCAGCTCGGGAGTCCCGGGAGGGGAGCTGTTTTTT.

There are many counts of this clone. The chain links TRBV12-3 or TRBV12-4 to TRBJ2-4; the D gene is possibly TRBD1 (6 bases). The V gene lost 4 bases and the J gene lost 1 base, with 8 bases spanning the gap. This CDR3 has 14 residues. CDR3 DNA sequence: TGTGCCAGCAGTTGGCAGGGGGCCAAAAACATTCAGTACTTC. Translated, it gives CASSWQGAKNIQYF.

The sample holds many counts of this clone. Distinct nucleotide sequences in the sample also encode this CDR3. The V call is TRBV12-3 or TRBV12-4, the J call TRBJ1-2; D is unclear. This CDR3 has 15 residues. The V end lost 5 bases, the J end lost 4 bases, and 17 bases lay between the germline ends. The CDR3 region is CASSGPNLNPYGYTF. CDR3 nucleotide sequence: TGTGCCAGCAGTGGACCGAACCTAAACCCCTATGGCTACACCTTC.

V gene TRBV20-1 combines with J gene TRBJ2-2; D is undetermined. V was clipped by 4 bases and J by 6 bases, with 15 bases between them. Per the germline V gene, CDR1 is DFQATT and CDR2 is SNEGSKA (reference sequence). This CDR3 comprises 14 residues. The CDR3 DNA is TGCAGTGCTAAGGAGTCGAAAGCTGCCGGGGAGCTGTTTTTT. It specifies CSAKESKAAGELFF.

This clone was counted at least ten times. The genes are TRBV19 and TRBJ2-5, with TRBD1 matching 10 bases. The germline V gene has CDR1 LNHDA and CDR2 SQIVND (reference sequence). The CDR3 totals 16 residues. Losses at the gene ends were 1 base for V and 4 bases for J; bases not matched to a gene: 6. CDR3 residues: CASSIGGTGVLETQYF. The CDR3 DNA sequence: TGTGCCAGTAGTATAGGCGGGACAGGGGTGTTAGAGACCCAGTACTTC.

This clone was found many times. J is TRBJ1-5 and V is TRBV6-1, with a weak D call TRBD1 (5 bases). Germline V CDR1 and CDR2: MNHNS, SASEGT. V lost 2 bases and J 4 bases, leaving 9 bases between the germline ends. There are 14 residues in the CDR3. DNA of the CDR3: TGTGCCAGCAGTGAATCCGGGGGTAATCAGCCCCAGCATTTT. Amino acid sequence: CASSESGGNQPQHF.

This clone was seen many times. The chain uses TRBV20-1 and TRBJ2-2; the D is unclear. With 1 base removed from V and 1 base from J, the gap between germline ends came to 7 bases. In germline, CDR1 is DFQATT, CDR2 SNEGSKA (reference sequence). CDR3 size: 14 residues. The chain's CDR3 is CSARGLRNTGELFF. The CDR3 nucleotides read TGCAGTGCTAGAGGCCTGAGGAACACCGGGGAGCTGTTTTTT.

Many counts were recorded for this clone. This rearrangement joins TRBV20-1 to TRBJ1-5; D is perhaps TRBD1 (6 bases). V was cut by 6 bases and J by 0 bases, with 18 bases left in between. CDR3 length: 16 residues. From germline, CDR1 is DFQATT and CDR2 SNEGSKA (reference sequence). CDR3 sequence reads: CSALKGGLDSNQPQHF. The CDR3 DNA is TGCAGTGCCTTAAAGGGGGGGCTCGATAGCAATCAGCCCCAGCATTTT.

There are many counts of this clone. This sequence joins TRBV4-1 and TRBJ2-7; 8 nucleotides agree with TRBD2. CDR3 length: 15 amino acids. V dropped 4 bases and J dropped 4; count of bases not matched to a gene: 9. The V gene's germline CDR1 is MGHRA and CDR2 YSYEKL. The CDR3 reads CASSLLAGNEYEQYF. CDR3 coding DNA: TGCGCCAGCAGCCTGTTAGCGGGAAATGAGTACGAGCAGTACTTC.